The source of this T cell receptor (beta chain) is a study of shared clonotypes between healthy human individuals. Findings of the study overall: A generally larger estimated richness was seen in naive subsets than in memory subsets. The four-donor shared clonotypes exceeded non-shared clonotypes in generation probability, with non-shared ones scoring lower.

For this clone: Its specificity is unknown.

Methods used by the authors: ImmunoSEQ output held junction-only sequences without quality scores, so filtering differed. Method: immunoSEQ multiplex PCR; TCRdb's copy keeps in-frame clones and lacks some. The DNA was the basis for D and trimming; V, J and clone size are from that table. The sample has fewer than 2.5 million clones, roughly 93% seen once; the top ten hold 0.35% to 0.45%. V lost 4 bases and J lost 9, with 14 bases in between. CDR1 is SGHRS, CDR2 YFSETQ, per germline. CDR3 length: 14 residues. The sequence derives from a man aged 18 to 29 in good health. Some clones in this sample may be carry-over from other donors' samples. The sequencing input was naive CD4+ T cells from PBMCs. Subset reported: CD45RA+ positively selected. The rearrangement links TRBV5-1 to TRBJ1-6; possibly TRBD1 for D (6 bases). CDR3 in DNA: TGCGCCAGCAGCCAGGGGACGCGGGGTTCACCCCTCCACTTT. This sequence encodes CASSQGTRGSPLHF.